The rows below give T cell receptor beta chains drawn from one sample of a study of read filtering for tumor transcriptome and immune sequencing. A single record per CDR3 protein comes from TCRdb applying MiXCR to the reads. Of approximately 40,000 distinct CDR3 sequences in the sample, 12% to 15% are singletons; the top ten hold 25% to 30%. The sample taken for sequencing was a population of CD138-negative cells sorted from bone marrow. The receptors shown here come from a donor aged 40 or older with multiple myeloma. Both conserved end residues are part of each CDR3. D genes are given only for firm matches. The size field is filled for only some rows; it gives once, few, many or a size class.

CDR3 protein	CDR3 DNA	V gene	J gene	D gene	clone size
CAISESTASTGELFF	TGTGCCATCAGTGAGTCAACGGCATCTACCGGGGAGCTGTTTTTT	TRBV10-3	TRBJ2-2	-	many
CASSLGTGVFEQYF	TGCGCCAGCAGCTTGGGGACAGGAGTCTTCGAGCAGTACTTC	TRBV5-1	TRBJ2-7	TRBD1	many
CASSLKNRQYF	TGTGCCAGCAGCTTGAAGAACAGACAGTACTTC	TRBV7-9	TRBJ2-7	-	many
CASSDRQTYEQYF	TGTGCCAGCAGTGATAGACAGACCTACGAGCAGTACTTC	TRBV6-1	TRBJ2-7	-	many
CSAGAAGSYEQYF	TGCAGCGCTGGAGCGGCGGGGTCCTACGAGCAGTACTTC	TRBV29-1	TRBJ2-7	-	many
CSVSPLLTSGGYDTQYF	TGCAGCGTCAGTCCCCTGCTGACTAGCGGAGGGTACGATACGCAGTATTTT	TRBV29-1	TRBJ2-3	TRBD2	-
CASRAPAGELFF	TGTGCCAGCCGCGCTCCCGCCGGGGAGCTGTTTTTT	TRBV6-6	TRBJ2-2	-	many
CASSLDRGLDEQFF	TGCGCCAGCAGCCTAGACAGGGGGCTAGATGAGCAGTTCTTC	TRBV5-1	TRBJ2-1	TRBD1	many
CASSRTGALSTDTQYF	TGTGCCAGCAGCAGAACAGGGGCTTTAAGCACAGATACGCAGTATTTT	TRBV6-5	TRBJ2-3	TRBD1	-
CASSTTGLGTQPQHF	TGTGCCAGCAGCACGACAGGTCTTGGGACCCAGCCCCAGCATTTT	TRBV6-6	TRBJ1-5	-	few
CASSRLSQETQYF	TGTGCCAGCAGTCGGCTGTCCCAAGAGACCCAGTACTTC	TRBV2	TRBJ2-5	-	few
CSVGPTWNNEQFF	TGCAGCGTTGGGCCCACCTGGAACAATGAGCAGTTCTTC	TRBV29-1	TRBJ2-1	-	many
CASAWRAIADEQYF	TGTGCCAGTGCATGGCGGGCCATAGCCGACGAGCAGTACTTC	TRBV12-3/TRBV12-4	TRBJ2-7	-	many
CSASLTPSYEQYF	TGCAGTGCTAGCTTAACTCCCTCCTACGAGCAGTACTTC	TRBV20-1	TRBJ2-7	-	many
CASSLRGGGNQPQHF	TGTGCCAGCAGTTTAAGAGGAGGGGGCAATCAGCCCCAGCATTTT	TRBV12-3/TRBV12-4	TRBJ1-5	-	many
CASSPVTDTQYF	TGTGCCAGCAGCCCGGTCACAGATACGCAGTATTTT	TRBV12-3/TRBV12-4	TRBJ2-3	-	many
CASGKPRTSGPYEQYF	TGTGCCAGCGGAAAACCCCGGACTAGCGGACCGTACGAGCAGTACTTC	TRBV28	TRBJ2-7	TRBD2	few
CASSLTAGTYNEQFF	TGTGCCAGCAGTTTAACGGCGGGAACCTACAATGAGCAGTTCTTC	TRBV9	TRBJ2-1	-	many
CASSLVQRAAYNEQFF	TGTGCCAGCAGCTTGGTCCAGCGGGCTGCCTACAATGAGCAGTTCTTC	TRBV5-5	TRBJ2-1	-	few
CASSLSGNQETQYF	TGCGCCAGCAGCTTGTCGGGGAACCAAGAGACCCAGTACTTC	TRBV5-1	TRBJ2-5	-	-
CASSERQNTEAFF	TGTGCCAGCAGTGAAAGGCAAAACACTGAAGCTTTCTTT	TRBV12-3/TRBV12-4	TRBJ1-1	-	many
CASRKDRSYGYTF	TGTGCCAGCAGAAAAGACAGATCCTATGGCTACACCTTC	TRBV6-5	TRBJ1-2	-	many
CASSQQGNTEAFF	TGCGCCAGCAGTCAGCAGGGGAACACTGAAGCTTTCTTT	TRBV5-1	TRBJ1-1	-	many
CASSYSLDTQYF	TGTGCCAGCAGTTACTCGTTGGATACGCAGTATTTT	TRBV6-2/TRBV6-3	TRBJ2-3	-	many
CASSSPIDEQFF	TGTGCCAGCAGCTCTCCGATCGATGAGCAGTTCTTC	TRBV7-9	TRBJ2-1	-	few
CASSLGQGLLEYF	TGCGCCAGCAGCTTGGGACAGGGGTTGTTGGAGTACTTC	TRBV5-1	TRBJ2-7	TRBD1	many
CASISLGPTGYEQYF	TGTGCCAGCATTTCGTTGGGACCCACCGGCTACGAGCAGTACTTC	TRBV28	TRBJ2-7	-	-
CAWSTSGSNVLTF	TGTGCCTGGAGTACCTCTGGGTCCAACGTCCTGACTTTC	TRBV30	TRBJ2-6	-	-
CSAQGLAGAHTQYF	TGCAGTGCCCAGGGACTAGCGGGAGCGCATACGCAGTATTTT	TRBV20-1	TRBJ2-3	TRBD2	many
CSASPPRGKNNEQFF	TGCAGTGCTAGCCCTCCCCGGGGGAAAAACAATGAGCAGTTCTTC	TRBV20-1	TRBJ2-1	-	many
CASRFEENTEAFF	TGTGCTAGCAGGTTTGAGGAGAACACTGAAGCTTTCTTT	TRBV6-1	TRBJ1-1	-	-
CSARDLLRDTQYF	TGCAGTGCTAGAGATCTTTTGAGAGATACGCAGTATTTT	TRBV20-1	TRBJ2-3	-	many